The clone carrying this TCR beta chain was seen a few times. This record comes from a study of blood T cell repertoires in COVID-19. As for the study in general: Samples of COVID-19 (acute and convalescent) were obtained from the United States, Italy and Spain. PBMCs, B-cell-depleted T cells, or T cells were the source of the cDNA or gDNA that made up the material.

In the source study's methods: Estimation of nucleated cell counts was performed using reference gene primer amplification. Profiling relied on immunoSEQ multiplex PCR, and the TCRdb table lists in-frame clones only, not all of them. The DNA gave D and trimming, while V, J and clone size come from that table. The sample has 250,000 or so clones; approximately 91% are singletons. Trimming at V came to 1 base and at J to 2 bases, leaving 0 bases not matched to a gene. This CDR3 is 15 amino acids long. The germline V gene encodes CDR1 SGHTA and CDR2 FQGNSA. This TCR came from a woman aged 55-70 years with acute or convalescent COVID-19. J is TRBJ1-5 and V is TRBV7-2, with 9 bases that match TRBD1. Sequencing was carried out using peripheral blood. The CDR3 region is CASSLGTGGNQPQHF. The CDR3 coding sequence is TGTGCCAGCAGCTTAGGGACAGGGGGCAATCAGCCCCAGCATTTT.